The source of this T cell receptor (beta chain) is a study of blood T cell repertoires in COVID-19. At the level of the study: Donors in the United States, Italy and Spain gave samples during acute or convalescent COVID-19.

Under the authors' procedure: Estimates of nucleated cell counts were drawn from the amplification of reference gene primers. TCRdb's table, derived via immunoSEQ multiplex PCR, lists solely in-frame clones and lacks some. That table gives V, J and clone size, and the DNA gave D and trimming. Of more than 120,000 clones listed, more than 75% were seen once; the top ten hold 4.5% to 6%. The CDR3 length is 16 residues. V lost 1 base, J lost 5 bases, and 15 bases lay in between. Per the germline V gene, CDR1 is MNHEY and CDR2 is SMNVEV (reference sequence). The gene calls are TRBV27 and TRBJ1-5; D ambiguous. The origin of this receptor is a human donor in a cohort sampled during active COVID-19. The sequenced sample was peripheral blood. CDR3 sequence: CASSLFAGGKDQPQHF. CDR3 DNA: TGTGCCAGCAGTTTATTTGCAGGAGGGAAAGATCAGCCCCAGCATTTT.